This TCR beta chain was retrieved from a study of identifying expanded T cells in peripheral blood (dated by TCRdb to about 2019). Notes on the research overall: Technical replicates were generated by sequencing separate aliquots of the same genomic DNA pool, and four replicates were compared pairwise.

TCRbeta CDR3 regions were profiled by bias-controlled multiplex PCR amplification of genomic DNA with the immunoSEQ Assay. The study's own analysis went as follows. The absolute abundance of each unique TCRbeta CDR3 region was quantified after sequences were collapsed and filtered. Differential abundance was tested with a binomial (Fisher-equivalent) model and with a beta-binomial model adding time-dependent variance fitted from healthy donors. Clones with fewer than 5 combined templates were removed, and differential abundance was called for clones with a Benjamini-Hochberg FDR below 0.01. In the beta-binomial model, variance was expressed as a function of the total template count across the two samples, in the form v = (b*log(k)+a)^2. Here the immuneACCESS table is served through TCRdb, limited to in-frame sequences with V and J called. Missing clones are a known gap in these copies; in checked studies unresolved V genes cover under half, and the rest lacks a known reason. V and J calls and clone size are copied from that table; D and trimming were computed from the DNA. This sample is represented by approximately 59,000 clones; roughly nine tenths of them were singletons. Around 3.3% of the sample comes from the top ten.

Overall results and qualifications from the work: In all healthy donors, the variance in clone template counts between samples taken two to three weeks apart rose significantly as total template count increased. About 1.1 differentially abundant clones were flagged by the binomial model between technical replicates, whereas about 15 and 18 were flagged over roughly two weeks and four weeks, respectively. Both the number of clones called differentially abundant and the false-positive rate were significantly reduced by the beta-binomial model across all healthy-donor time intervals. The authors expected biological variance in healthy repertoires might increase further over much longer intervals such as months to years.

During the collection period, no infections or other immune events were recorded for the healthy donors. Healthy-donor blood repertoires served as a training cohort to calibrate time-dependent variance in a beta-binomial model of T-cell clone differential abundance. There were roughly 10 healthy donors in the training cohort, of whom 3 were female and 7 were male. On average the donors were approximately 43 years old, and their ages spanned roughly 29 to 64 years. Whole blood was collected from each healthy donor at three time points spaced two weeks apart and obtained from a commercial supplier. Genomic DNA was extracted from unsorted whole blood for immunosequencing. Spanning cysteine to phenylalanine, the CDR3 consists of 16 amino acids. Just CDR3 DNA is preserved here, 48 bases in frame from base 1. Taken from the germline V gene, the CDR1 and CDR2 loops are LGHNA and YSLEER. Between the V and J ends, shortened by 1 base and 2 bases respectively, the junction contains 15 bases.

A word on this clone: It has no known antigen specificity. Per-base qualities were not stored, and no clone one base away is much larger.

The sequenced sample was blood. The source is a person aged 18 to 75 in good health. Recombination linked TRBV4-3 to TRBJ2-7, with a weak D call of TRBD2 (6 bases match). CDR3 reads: CASSQVHTSHTYEQYF. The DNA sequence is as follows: TGCGCCAGCAGCCAAGTCCACACTAGCCATACCTACGAGCAGTACTTC.